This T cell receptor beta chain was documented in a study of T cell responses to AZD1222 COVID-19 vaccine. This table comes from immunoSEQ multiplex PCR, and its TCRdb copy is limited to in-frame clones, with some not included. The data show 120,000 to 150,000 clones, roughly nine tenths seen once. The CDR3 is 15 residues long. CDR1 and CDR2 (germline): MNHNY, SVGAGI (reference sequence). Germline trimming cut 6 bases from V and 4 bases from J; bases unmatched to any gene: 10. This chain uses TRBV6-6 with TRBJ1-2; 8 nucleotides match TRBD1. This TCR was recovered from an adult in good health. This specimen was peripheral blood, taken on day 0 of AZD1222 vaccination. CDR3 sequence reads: CASSHRTGNVYGYTF. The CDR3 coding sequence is TGTGCCAGCAGCCACCGGACAGGGAATGTCTATGGCTACACCTTC.